One and the same sample provided the 27 T cell receptor beta chains below, sequenced in a study of technical replicates of blood from several donors. Assay: immunoSEQ multiplex PCR; the TCRdb copy retains only in-frame clones and omits some. The repertoire holds around 81,000 clones, with around 95% as singletons. Input material: T cells isolated from PBMCs. Receptor source: a human donor in good health.

The chain joins TRBV10-1 to TRBJ2-4; perhaps TRBD1 as D (6 bases). The V end was cut by 7 bases, the J end by 0 bases, with 25 bases between. The CDR3 covers 19 residues. CDR1 is WNHNN, CDR2 SYGVQD, per germline (reference sequence). This CDR3 is CASMTTGTWGQKAKNIQYF. The CDR3 coding sequence is TGCGCCAGCATGACAACCGGGACATGGGGTCAAAAAGCCAAAAACATTCAGTACTTC.

V is TRBV9 and J is TRBJ2-3; 7 bases fit TRBD2. The ends lost 6 bases at V and 2 bases at J; junction bases unmatched: 6. This CDR3 spans 14 amino acids. Per the germline V gene, CDR1 is SGDLS and CDR2 is YYNGEE. The CDR3 protein is CASTYGGDTDTQYF. CDR3 coding DNA: TGTGCCAGCACTTATGGGGGGGACACAGATACGCAGTATTTT.

V usage is TRBV5-1 and J usage is TRBJ1-1; 9 nucleotides agree with TRBD1. The length of the CDR3 is 12 residues. Germline-derived CDR1 and CDR2 are SGHRS and YFSETQ. J lost 9 bases, V lost 7 bases, and 7 bases had no gene match. The CDR3 DNA is TGCGCCAGCCGCGGGACAGGGAATCAAGCTTTCTTT. Protein: CASRGTGNQAFF.

The chain employs TRBV11-3 and TRBJ2-5, with D possibly matching TRBD1 (6 bases). This CDR3 spans 14 amino acids. From germline, CDR1 is SGHNT and CDR2 YENEEA. V was trimmed by 4 bases and J by 2 bases, leaving 11 bases between them. CDR3 residues: CASSSLQGQETQYF. The CDR3 coding sequence is TGTGCCAGCAGCTCACTACAGGGACAAGAGACCCAGTACTTC.

The chain is built from TRBV5-4 and TRBJ2-7; D possibly corresponds to TRBD1 (6 bases). Germline lookup yields CDR1 SGHNT and CDR2 YYREEE (reference sequence). This CDR3 is 13 amino acids long. Trimming shortened V by 4 bases and J by 1 base, and 9 bases separated the two germline ends. The CDR3 loop is CASSEDRSYEQYF. The CDR3 DNA follows: TGTGCCAGCAGCGAGGACAGATCCTACGAGCAGTACTTC.

V usage is TRBV5-1 and J usage is TRBJ2-5; 7 bases match TRBD1. Per germline, CDR1 SGHRS and CDR2 YFSETQ. V lost 0 bases to trimming and J lost 2 bases; unmatched junction nucleotides: 4. The CDR3 extends over 15 amino acids. CDR3 bases: TGCGCCAGCAGCTTGGTGGGACAGAAGCAAGAGACCCAGTACTTC. Its translation is CASSLVGQKQETQYF.

The genes are TRBV2 and TRBJ1-1; D may be TRBD1 (5 bases). The CDR3 sequence is 13 residues long. Germline V lookup: CDR1 SNHLY, CDR2 FYNNEI. Trimming removed 2 bases from V and 5 bases from J, with 9 bases in between. CDR3 in amino acids: CASSERGRTEAFF. The CDR3 coding sequence is TGTGCCAGCAGTGAAAGGGGAAGGACTGAAGCTTTCTTT.

This clone is a singleton in its sample. The V call is TRBV6-4, the J call TRBJ1-1; 10 bases line up with TRBD1. The CDR3 is 18 amino acids. With V trimmed by 11 bases and J by 4 bases, 22 bases remained unmatched. Germline V CDR1 and CDR2: MRHNA, SNTAGT. The CDR3 region has the DNA TGTGCCGAAGAGAGGGGGGTAAGGAGGGACAGGGGCCGCACTGAAGCTTTCTTT. Translated: CAEERGVRRDRGRTEAFF.

The V and J genes are TRBV9 and TRBJ2-1, with 9 bases aligning to TRBD1. CDR3 length equals 15 residues. After removal of 3 bases from V and 9 bases from J, the junction contained 10 bases not matched to a gene. The germline gives CDR1 SGDLS, CDR2 YYNGEE. The CDR3 DNA sequence: TGTGCCAGCAGCGCTATACACAGGGGGCAGGGTGAGCAGTTCTTC. Translating it yields CASSAIHRGQGEQFF.

This clone was counted only a few times. The chain couples TRBV4-1 to TRBJ2-4; D uncertain. The germline CDR1 and CDR2 sequences are MGHRA and YSYEKL. The V end lost 3 bases, the J end lost 12 bases, and 12 bases lay between the germline ends. The CDR3 spans 12 residues. This CDR3 is CASSHGSTHQYF. Written as DNA, the CDR3 is TGCGCCAGCAGCCATGGTTCGACACATCAGTACTTC.

This rearrangement joins TRBV29-1 to TRBJ2-7; tentatively, D is TRBD1 (5 bases). Germline V gene lookup returns CDR1 SQVTM and CDR2 ANQGSEA. V was cut by 0 bases and J by 1 base, with 13 bases left in between. This CDR3 contains 15 residues. CDR3 nucleotide sequence: TGCAGCGTTGAAGATCCATTAGGGGCATCCTACGAGCAGTACTTC. Its translation is CSVEDPLGASYEQYF.

This clone was recorded only once. The rearrangement uses TRBV5-1 and TRBJ1-5; 7 positions match TRBD1. Trimming removed 4 bases from V and 1 base from J; junction bases left unmatched: 11. CDR1 is SGHRS and CDR2 is YFSETQ in the germline V gene. The CDR3 covers 17 residues. CDR3 protein: CASSPLVRGQSNQPQHF. As DNA, the CDR3 is TGCGCCAGCAGCCCGCTTGTTAGGGGACAGAGCAATCAGCCCCAGCATTTT.

This clone was seen a single time. J is TRBJ1-2 and V is TRBV7-2, with TRBD1 matching over 7 bases. Germline V gives CDR1 SGHTA, CDR2 FQGNSA. J lost 7 bases, V lost 11 bases, and 13 bases had no gene match. The length of the CDR3 is 13 residues. The CDR3 DNA reads TGTGCCGAAGACAGGGAGGTGGTTACTGGCTACACCTTC. This sequence encodes CAEDREVVTGYTF.

The rearrangement uses TRBV7-6 and TRBJ2-7, with TRBD2 identical over 7 bases. The J segment lost 0 bases and the V segment lost 0 bases, leaving 2 bases of the junction unmatched. The CDR3 sequence is 15 residues long. CDR1 SGHVS and CDR2 FNYEAQ come from the germline V gene. CDR3 residues: CASSLAGGLSYEQYF. The CDR3 DNA follows: TGTGCCAGCAGCTTAGCGGGAGGGCTCTCCTACGAGCAGTACTTC.

V is TRBV18 and J is TRBJ2-1; tentative D call: TRBD1 (5 bases). Trimming left V 6 bases short and J 4 bases short, with 13 bases between. There are 14 residues in the CDR3. Germline CDR1 and CDR2: KGHSH and LQKENI. CDR3 protein: CASSLGEGYNEQFF. CDR3 coding DNA: TGTGCCAGCTCCTTAGGGGAAGGGTACAATGAGCAGTTCTTC.

The chain links TRBV4-3 to TRBJ2-1, with 11 bases aligning to TRBD2. The CDR3 has 16 amino acids. Germline-derived CDR1 and CDR2 are LGHNA and YSLEER. With V trimmed by 4 bases and J by 6 bases, 8 bases remained unmatched. The CDR3 loop is CASSPYTSGSSNEQFF. CDR3 nucleotide sequence: TGCGCCAGCAGCCCCTATACTAGCGGGAGTTCCAATGAGCAGTTCTTC.

The chain combines TRBV19 with TRBJ1-1; TRBD1 matches 9 bases. J was trimmed by 5 bases and V by 5 bases; bases with no gene match: 9. The CDR3 spans 15 residues. Germline-derived CDR1 and CDR2 are LNHDA and SQIVND (reference sequence). The DNA for the CDR3 is TGTGCCAGTAGTTGGGACAGGGAGGTTGGAACTGAAGCTTTCTTT. Its translation: CASSWDREVGTEAFF.

The V call is TRBV9, the J call TRBJ2-7; weak D call: TRBD1 (6 bases). The CDR3 covers 15 residues. Per the germline V gene, CDR1 is SGDLS and CDR2 is YYNGEE. Deletions cut 1 base from V and 6 bases from J, with 17 bases between. The CDR3 region is CASSVSVGGGFEQYF. CDR3 sequence (DNA): TGTGCCAGCAGCGTAAGTGTTGGTGGGGGCTTCGAGCAGTACTTC.

This chain joins TRBV19 and TRBJ2-1; 10 bases line up with TRBD2. Germline V gene lookup returns CDR1 LNHDA and CDR2 SQIVND (reference sequence). With V trimmed by 6 bases and J by 4 bases, 9 bases remained unmatched. This CDR3 is built from 16 residues. The CDR3: CASSELAGVGYNEQFF. The CDR3 nucleotides are TGTGCCAGTAGCGAGCTAGCGGGAGTAGGGTACAATGAGCAGTTCTTC.

In its sample, this clone was seen once. This chain connects TRBV13 to TRBJ2-3, with 10 positions matching TRBD2. The CDR3 totals 16 residues. Looked up from germline, CDR1 is PRHDT and CDR2 is FYEKMQ (reference sequence). V shed 4 bases and J 0 bases; nucleotides not matched to a gene: 4. CDR3 sequence: CASSSRTSGSTDTQYF. In nucleotides, the CDR3 is TGTGCCAGCAGCTCCCGGACTAGCGGAAGCACAGATACGCAGTATTTT.

The rearrangement links TRBV9 to TRBJ2-1; 9 bases match TRBD2. Germline V lookup: CDR1 SGDLS, CDR2 YYNGEE. The CDR3 loop spans 14 amino acids. V was clipped by 2 bases and J by 9 bases; unmatched bases: 6. The chain's CDR3 is CASSVAGGPTEQFF. The CDR3 DNA follows: TGTGCCAGCAGCGTCGCGGGAGGGCCCACTGAGCAGTTCTTC.

V usage is TRBV25-1 and J usage is TRBJ2-3, with TRBD2 matching over 9 bases. This CDR3 region has 13 residues. Germline values: CDR1 MGHDK, CDR2 SYGVNS. Trimming removed 8 bases from V and 4 bases from J; junction bases left unmatched: 4. The CDR3 DNA is TGTGCCAGCGGCTTAGCGGGAGCAGATACGCAGTATTTT. Its translation is CASGLAGADTQYF.

This clone was seen a single time. This sequence joins TRBV29-1 and TRBJ2-4; weak D call: TRBD1 (5 bases). Trimming took off 6 bases at V and 6 bases at J, with 9 bases between the two ends. The germline gives CDR1 SQVTM, CDR2 ANQGSEA. This CDR3 has 11 residues. The CDR3 DNA is TGCAGCGTGGAAAGGGGAAACATTCAGTACTTC. It yields the protein CSVERGNIQYF.

The chain employs TRBV11-2 and TRBJ1-1; D possibly corresponds to TRBD1 (6 bases). The CDR3 sequence is 12 residues long. Trimming left V 2 bases short and J 10 bases short, with 11 bases between. Germline V gene sequence: CDR1 SGHAT, CDR2 FQNNGV. In DNA, the CDR3 is TGTGCCAGCAGCTTAAGGCGGACAGCAGCTTTCTTT. Amino acids: CASSLRRTAAFF.

V and J are TRBV30 and TRBJ1-2, with 7 bases that match TRBD1. CDR1 and CDR2 (germline): GTSNPN, SVGIG (reference sequence). The CDR3 covers 12 residues. Trimming at V came to 3 bases and at J to 7 bases, leaving 5 bases not matched to a gene. The CDR3 spells CAWSLTGAGYTF. CDR3 coding DNA: TGTGCCTGGAGCCTTACAGGGGCTGGCTACACCTTC.

This chain connects TRBV7-9 to TRBJ1-2, with a possible D match to TRBD1 (5 bases). Germline assignment: CDR1 SEHNR and CDR2 FQNEAQ (reference sequence). CDR3 length: 12 residues. V lost 8 bases and J lost 6, with 13 bases in between. The CDR3: CASHWGGHGYTF. CDR3 in DNA: TGTGCCAGCCACTGGGGGGGTCATGGCTACACCTTC. Looking up the rest from reference TRBV7-9 and TRBJ1-2 gives the full variable domain: DTGVSQNPRHKITKRGQNVTFRCDPISEHNRLYWYRQTLGQGPEFLTYFQNEAQLEKSRLLSDRFSAERPKGSFSTLEIQRTEQGDSAMYLCASHWGGHGYTFGSGTRLTVV.

The chain joins TRBV29-1 to TRBJ1-1; unclear D gene. Trimming removed 1 base at V and 3 bases at J, with 12 bases between. CDR1 is SQVTM, CDR2 ANQGSEA, per germline. The CDR3 has 14 amino acids. The CDR3 loop reads CSVEGQRADTEAFF. The CDR3 DNA sequence: TGCAGCGTTGAAGGTCAGCGGGCCGACACTGAAGCTTTCTTT. Drawing the rest from reference TRBV29-1 and TRBJ1-1, the complete variable domain is SAVISQKPSRDICQRGTSLTIQCQVDSQVTMMFWYRQQPGQSLTLIATANQGSEATYESGFVIDKFPISRPNLTFSTLTVSNMSPEDSSIYLCSVEGQRADTEAFFGQGTRLTVV.